This T cell receptor (beta chain) was recorded in a study of shared clonotypes between healthy human individuals. TCRdb's table, derived via immunoSEQ multiplex PCR, lists solely in-frame clones and lacks some. The data hold about 550,000 clones, with 95% observed a single time. The V and J ends lost 0 bases and 13 bases respectively, with 13 bases between them. The CDR3 has 14 residues. Per germline, CDR1 SGHVS and CDR2 FNYEAQ. Terminally differentiated effector memory CD45RA+ cells were excluded by CCR7 positive selection of CD45RO-negative cells. The source of this sequence is a woman between 25 and 40 years old in good health. Material: naive CD8+ T cells sorted from blood. This chain uses TRBV7-6 with TRBJ1-6; possibly TRBD1 for D (6 bases). The CDR3 here is CASSLAEGVSPLHF. CDR3 DNA: TGTGCCAGCAGCTTAGCAGAGGGGGTTTCGCCCCTCCACTTT.